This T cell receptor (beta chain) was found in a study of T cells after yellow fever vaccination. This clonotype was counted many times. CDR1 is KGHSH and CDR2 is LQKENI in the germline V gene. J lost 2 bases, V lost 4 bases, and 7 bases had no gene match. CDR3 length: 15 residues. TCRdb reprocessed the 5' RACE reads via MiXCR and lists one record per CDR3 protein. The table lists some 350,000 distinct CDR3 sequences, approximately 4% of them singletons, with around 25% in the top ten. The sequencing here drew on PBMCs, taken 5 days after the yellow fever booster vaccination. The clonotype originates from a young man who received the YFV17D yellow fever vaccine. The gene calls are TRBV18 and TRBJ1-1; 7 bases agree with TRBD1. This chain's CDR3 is CASSLNRDRNTEAFF. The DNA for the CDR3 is TGTGCCAGCTCACTCAACCGGGACAGAAACACTGAAGCTTTCTTT.